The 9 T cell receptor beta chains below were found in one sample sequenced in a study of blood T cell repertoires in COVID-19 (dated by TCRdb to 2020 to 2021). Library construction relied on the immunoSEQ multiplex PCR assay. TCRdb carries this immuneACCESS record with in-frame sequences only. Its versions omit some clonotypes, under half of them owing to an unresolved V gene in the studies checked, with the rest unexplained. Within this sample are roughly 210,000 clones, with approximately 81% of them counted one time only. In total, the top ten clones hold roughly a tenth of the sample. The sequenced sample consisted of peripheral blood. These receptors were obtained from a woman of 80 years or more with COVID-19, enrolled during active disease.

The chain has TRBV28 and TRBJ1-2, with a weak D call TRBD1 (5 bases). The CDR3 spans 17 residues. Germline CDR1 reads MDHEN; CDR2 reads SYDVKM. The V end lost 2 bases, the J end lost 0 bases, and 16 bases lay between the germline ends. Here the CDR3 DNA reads TGTGCCAGCAGTTTAGATTGGACACCCAATGCTAACTATGGCTACACCTTC. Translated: CASSLDWTPNANYGYTF.

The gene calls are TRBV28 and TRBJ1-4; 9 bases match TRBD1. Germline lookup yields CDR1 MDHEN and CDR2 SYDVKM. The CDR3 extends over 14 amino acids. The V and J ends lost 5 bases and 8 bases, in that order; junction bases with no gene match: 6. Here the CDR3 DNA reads TGTGCCAGCAGTCTACAGGGGGCGCGGGAAAAACTGTTTTTT. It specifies CASSLQGAREKLFF.

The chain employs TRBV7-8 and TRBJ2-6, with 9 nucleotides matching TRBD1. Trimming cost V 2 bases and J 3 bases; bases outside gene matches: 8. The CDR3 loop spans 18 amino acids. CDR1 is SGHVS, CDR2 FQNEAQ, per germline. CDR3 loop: CASSLRVQGARGANVLTF. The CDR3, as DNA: TGTGCCAGCAGCTTACGGGTACAGGGGGCGCGTGGGGCCAACGTCCTGACTTTC.

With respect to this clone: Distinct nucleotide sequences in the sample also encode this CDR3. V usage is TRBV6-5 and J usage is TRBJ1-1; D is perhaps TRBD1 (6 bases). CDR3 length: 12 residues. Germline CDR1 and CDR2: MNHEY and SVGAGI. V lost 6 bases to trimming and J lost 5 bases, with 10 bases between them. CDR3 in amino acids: CASSRGGTEAFF. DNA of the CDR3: TGTGCCAGCAGCAGAGGGGGTACTGAAGCTTTCTTT.

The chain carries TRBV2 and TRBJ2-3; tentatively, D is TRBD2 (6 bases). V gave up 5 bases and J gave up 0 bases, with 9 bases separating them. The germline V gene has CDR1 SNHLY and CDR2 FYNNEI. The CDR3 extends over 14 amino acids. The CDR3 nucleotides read TGTGCCAGCAGTCCGGGACTGAGCACAGATACGCAGTATTTT. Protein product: CASSPGLSTDTQYF.

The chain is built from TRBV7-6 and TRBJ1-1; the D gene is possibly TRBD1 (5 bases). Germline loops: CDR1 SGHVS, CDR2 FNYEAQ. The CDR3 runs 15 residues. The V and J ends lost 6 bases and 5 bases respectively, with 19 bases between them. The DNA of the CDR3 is TGTGCCAGCAGTCCTCGGAGGGGCCCTGAGACTGAAGCTTTCTTT. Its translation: CASSPRRGPETEAFF.

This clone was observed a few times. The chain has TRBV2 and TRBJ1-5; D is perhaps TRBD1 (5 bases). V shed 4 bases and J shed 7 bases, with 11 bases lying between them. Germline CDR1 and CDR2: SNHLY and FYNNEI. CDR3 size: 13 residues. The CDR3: CASSGTGTQPQHF. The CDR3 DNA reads TGTGCCAGCAGTGGAACAGGCACCCAGCCCCAGCATTTT.

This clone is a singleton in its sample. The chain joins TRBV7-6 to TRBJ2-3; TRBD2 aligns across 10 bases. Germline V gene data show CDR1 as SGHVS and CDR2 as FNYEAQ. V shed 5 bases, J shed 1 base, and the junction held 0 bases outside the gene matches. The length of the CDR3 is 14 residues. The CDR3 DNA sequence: TGTGCCAGCAGCGGACTAGCGGGCACAGATACGCAGTATTTT. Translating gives CASSGLAGTDTQYF. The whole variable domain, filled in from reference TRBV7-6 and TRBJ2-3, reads GAGVSQSPRYKVTKRGQDVALRCDPISGHVSLYWYRQALGQGPEFLTYFNYEAQQDKSGLPNDRFSAERPEGSISTLTIQRTEQRDSAMYRCASSGLAGTDTQYFGPGTRLTVL.

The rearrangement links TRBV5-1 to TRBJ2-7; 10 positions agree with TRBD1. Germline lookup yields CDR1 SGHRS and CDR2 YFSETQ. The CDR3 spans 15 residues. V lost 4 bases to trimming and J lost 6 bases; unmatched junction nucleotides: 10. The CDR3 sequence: CASSPPGTGVSEQYF. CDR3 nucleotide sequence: TGCGCCAGCAGCCCCCCCGGGACAGGGGTCTCCGAGCAGTACTTC.